This section outlines one TCR beta chain sequence together with its context. This sample stems from a study of blood T cell repertoires in COVID-19. Using immunoSEQ multiplex PCR, the repertoire was profiled, and TCRdb retains in-frame clones only, with some absent. The table shows tens of thousands of clones, with roughly nine tenths occurring only once. This CDR3 is 15 amino acids long. V was clipped by 0 bases and J by 7 bases, with 14 bases between them. Germline CDR1 and CDR2: SGHRS and YFSETQ. This TCR came from a woman between 45 and 65 years old in a cohort sampled during active COVID-19. V is TRBV5-1 and J is TRBJ1-5; possible D gene TRBD1, 5 bases. The sample taken for sequencing was peripheral blood. CDR3 coding DNA: TGCGCCAGCAGCTTGGGATCGGGGGATCGGCAGCCCCAGCATTTT. Amino acid sequence: CASSLGSGDRQPQHF.